The 20 T cell receptor beta chains below were found in one sample sequenced in a study of T-cell memory formation after mild COVID-19. TCRdb ran MiXCR on the 5' RACE reads and lists one entry per CDR3 protein. The sample holds 45,000 or so distinct CDR3 sequences, 6% to 7% seen once. Material: PBMCs or a T cell subset sorted from them (not recorded which). The receptor source for this set is an adult who had mild COVID-19 (a few samples of this study predate the infection). Cell type and time point are not known.

This clonotype was seen at least ten times. The J gene is TRBJ2-5, the V gene TRBV29-1; D unclear. Germline loops: CDR1 SQVTM, CDR2 ANQGSEA. The CDR3 has 12 amino acids. With 2 bases removed from V and 2 bases from J, the gap between germline ends came to 6 bases. The CDR3 is CSVEHLQETQYF. DNA of the CDR3: TGCAGCGTTGAACATCTACAAGAGACCCAGTACTTC.

This clonotype was seen at least ten times. This chain joins TRBV7-2 and TRBJ1-2; the D is unclear. V lost 1 base and J lost 3, with 6 bases in between. Germline CDR1 SGHTA, CDR2 FQGNSA. The CDR3 is made up of 13 amino acids. CDR3 coding DNA: TGTGCCAGCAGCTTAGATGGTCACTATGGCTACACCTTC. This encodes CASSLDGHYGYTF.

This clonotype was seen ten or more times. The gene calls are TRBV5-1 and TRBJ1-1, with 7 bases lining up with TRBD1. The CDR3 contains 14 residues. Germline loops: CDR1 SGHRS, CDR2 YFSETQ. With 0 bases clipped from V and 4 bases from J, the junction kept 3 bases outside the gene matches. The DNA for the CDR3 is TGCGCCAGCAGCTTGGTAGCAGGGGGCACTGAAGCTTTCTTT. Translated: CASSLVAGGTEAFF.

CDR3 in amino acids: CASSLAGNGRYEQYF. CDR3 DNA: TGTGCCAGCAGCTTAGCGGGGAATGGGCGCTACGAGCAGTACTTC. The V call is TRBV7-2, the J call TRBJ2-7; D is unresolved. CDR1 is SGHTA and CDR2 is FQGNSA in the germline V gene. Trimming shortened V by 0 bases and J by 3 bases, and 12 bases separated the two germline ends. The CDR3 sequence is 15 residues long.

V gene TRBV29-1 combines with J gene TRBJ1-2; weak D call: TRBD1 (6 bases). This CDR3 spans 12 amino acids. Trimming took off 6 bases at V and 6 bases at J, with 14 bases between the two ends. From germline, CDR1 is SQVTM and CDR2 ANQGSEA. The CDR3 sequence is CSVGGGADGYTF. CDR3 bases: TGCAGCGTGGGAGGGGGGGCAGATGGCTACACCTTC.

This clonotype was recorded many times. The chain couples TRBV2 to TRBJ2-1; 11 positions match TRBD2. The CDR3 spans 15 residues. The germline CDR1 and CDR2 sequences are SNHLY and FYNNEI. The trim removed 7 bases at V and 6 bases at J, leaving 8 bases unmatched. CDR3 coding DNA: TGTGCCAGCACCCGAACCACTAGCGGGAGCAATGAGCAGTTCTTC. Protein sequence: CASTRTTSGSNEQFF.

This clonotype has a count of ten or more. The rearrangement joins TRBV12-3 or TRBV12-4 to TRBJ1-1; 9 nucleotides line up with TRBD1. The CDR3 has 14 residues. With 6 bases clipped from V and 5 bases from J, the junction kept 7 bases outside the gene matches. The CDR3 reads CASSHRGRRTEAFF. CDR3 nucleotides: TGTGCCAGCAGCCACAGGGGGCGCAGAACTGAAGCTTTCTTT.

This clonotype was seen a handful of times. This chain connects TRBV7-9 to TRBJ2-1; TRBD2 agrees at 9 bases. Losses at the gene ends were 5 bases for V and 5 bases for J; bases not matched to a gene: 10. The CDR3 extends over 16 amino acids. Germline V CDR1 and CDR2: SEHNR, FQNEAQ (reference sequence). The CDR3 reads CASSQIAGALDNEQFF. The CDR3 coding sequence is TGTGCCAGCAGCCAAATAGCGGGAGCTTTAGACAATGAGCAGTTCTTC.

There are many counts of this clonotype. This chain joins TRBV5-1 and TRBJ1-1; TRBD1 agrees at 8 bases. The length of the CDR3 is 14 residues. The V gene's germline CDR1 is SGHRS and CDR2 YFSETQ. J lost 5 bases, V lost 7 bases, and 10 bases had no gene match. CDR3 DNA: TGCGCCAGCTCGGGAGGACAGGGTGGGACTGAAGCTTTCTTT. Protein product: CASSGGQGGTEAFF. Complete variable domain (other parts from reference TRBV5-1 and TRBJ1-1): KAGVTQTPRYLIKTRGQQVTLSCSPISGHRSVSWYQQTPGQGLQFLFEYFSETQRNKGNFPGRFSGRQFSNSRSEMNVSTLELGDSALYLCASSGGQGGTEAFFGQGTRLTVV.

The chain uses TRBV15 and TRBJ2-4; the match to TRBD1 covers 9 bases. CDR3 length: 15 residues. V was clipped by 1 base and J by 4 bases; unmatched bases: 2. Germline CDR1 reads LNHNV; CDR2 reads YYDKDF (reference sequence). CDR3: CATSRAGTGKNIQYF. In DNA, the CDR3 is TGTGCCACCAGCAGAGCCGGGACAGGGAAAAACATTCAGTACTTC.

The table lists this clonotype with a few counts. The chain uses TRBV6-6 and TRBJ1-3; D is possibly TRBD1 (6 bases). The CDR3 contains 16 residues. The germline V gene has CDR1 MNHNY and CDR2 SVGAGI (reference sequence). The V gene lost 8 bases and the J gene lost 0 bases, with 17 bases spanning the gap. CDR3 in amino acids: CASWGRTELSGNTIYF. The DNA of the CDR3 is TGTGCCAGCTGGGGGAGGACAGAACTCTCTGGAAACACCATATATTTT.

In this sample, this clonotype turned up many times. The chain carries TRBV7-8 and TRBJ1-2; 10 bases line up with TRBD1. The germline V gene encodes CDR1 SGHVS and CDR2 FQNEAQ. The CDR3 sequence is 13 residues long. Germline trimming cut 5 bases from V and 6 bases from J; bases unmatched to any gene: 3. CDR3 region: CASSPGQGNGYTF. The CDR3, as DNA: TGTGCCAGCAGCCCGGGACAGGGGAATGGCTACACCTTC. Full variable domain (remainder filled in from reference TRBV7-8 and TRBJ1-2): GAGVSQSPRYKVAKRGQDVALRCDPISGHVSLFWYQQALGQGPEFLTYFQNEAQLDKSGLPSDRFFAERPEGSVSTLKIQRTQQEDSAVYLCASSPGQGNGYTFGSGTRLTVV.

The chain uses TRBV29-1 and TRBJ2-7; no clear D. The ends were cut back, 1 base at V and 4 bases at J, with 5 bases in the middle. Germline CDR1 and CDR2: SQVTM and ANQGSEA. The CDR3 sequence is 11 residues long. In nucleotides, the CDR3 is TGCAGCGTTGAAGTAAGATACGAGCAGTACTTC. Protein: CSVEVRYEQYF.

This clonotype was recorded a few times. CDR3 nucleotide sequence: TGTGCCAGCAGTTGGCATCCCGGGGGGAGGACTGAAGCTTTCTTT. Residues: CASSWHPGGRTEAFF. The chain couples TRBV12-3 or TRBV12-4 to TRBJ1-1, with D perhaps matching TRBD1 (5 bases). The CDR3 totals 15 residues. V was trimmed by 4 bases and J by 5 bases, leaving 17 bases between them.

V is TRBV6-1 and J is TRBJ1-1; D is possibly TRBD1 (5 bases). From germline, CDR1 is MNHNS and CDR2 SASEGT. The CDR3 spans 14 residues. V was clipped by 5 bases and J by 4 bases, with 14 bases between them. DNA of the CDR3: TGTGCCAGCAGTTCATCACACGGGGGCACTGAAGCTTTCTTT. It encodes CASSSSHGGTEAFF.

This clonotype was recorded at least ten times. This rearrangement joins TRBV20-1 to TRBJ1-2; D is unclear. Germline CDR1 DFQATT, CDR2 SNEGSKA (reference sequence). The CDR3 consists of 11 residues. The CDR3 sequence is CTLVDGYGYTF. The CDR3 DNA follows: TGCACTCTCGTGGATGGCTATGGCTACACCTTC.

This clonotype was recorded many times. The V and J genes are TRBV18 and TRBJ2-2; TRBD2 matches 10 bases. The CDR3 has 19 residues. After removal of 0 bases from V and 5 bases from J, the junction contained 12 bases not matched to a gene. Germline V gene lookup returns CDR1 KGHSH and CDR2 LQKENI. CDR3: CASSPPLLAGALGTGELFF. The CDR3 nucleotides read TGTGCCAGCTCACCACCCCTCCTAGCGGGAGCCCTGGGAACCGGGGAGCTGTTTTTT.

This chain uses TRBV7-3 with TRBJ2-1, with 7 bases fitting TRBD2. V gave up 5 bases and J gave up 4 bases; unmatched junction bases: 5. This CDR3 is built from 14 residues. The germline CDR1 and CDR2 sequences are SGHTA and FQGTGA. In nucleotides, the CDR3 is TGTGCCAGCAGCGGGGGGGACCCTTACAATGAGCAGTTCTTC. It codes for CASSGGDPYNEQFF.

This clonotype was detected ten times or more. The V call is TRBV5-1, the J call TRBJ1-2; maybe TRBD1 (5 bases). Deletions cut 1 base from V and 0 bases from J, with 16 bases between. In germline, CDR1 is SGHRS, CDR2 YFSETQ. The CDR3 length is 17 residues. The CDR3 DNA reads as TGCGCCAGCAGCTTGAACAGGCCTATGAACGCTAACTATGGCTACACCTTC. It encodes CASSLNRPMNANYGYTF.

The chain uses TRBV25-1 and TRBJ2-5, with D possibly matching TRBD2 (6 bases). CDR1 and CDR2 (germline): MGHDK, SYGVNS. CDR3 length: 11 amino acids. V lost 10 bases to trimming and J lost 7 bases, with 13 bases between them. CDR3 sequence reads: CATLGTGTQYF. CDR3 DNA: TGTGCCACCCTCGGGACTGGGACCCAGTACTTC.